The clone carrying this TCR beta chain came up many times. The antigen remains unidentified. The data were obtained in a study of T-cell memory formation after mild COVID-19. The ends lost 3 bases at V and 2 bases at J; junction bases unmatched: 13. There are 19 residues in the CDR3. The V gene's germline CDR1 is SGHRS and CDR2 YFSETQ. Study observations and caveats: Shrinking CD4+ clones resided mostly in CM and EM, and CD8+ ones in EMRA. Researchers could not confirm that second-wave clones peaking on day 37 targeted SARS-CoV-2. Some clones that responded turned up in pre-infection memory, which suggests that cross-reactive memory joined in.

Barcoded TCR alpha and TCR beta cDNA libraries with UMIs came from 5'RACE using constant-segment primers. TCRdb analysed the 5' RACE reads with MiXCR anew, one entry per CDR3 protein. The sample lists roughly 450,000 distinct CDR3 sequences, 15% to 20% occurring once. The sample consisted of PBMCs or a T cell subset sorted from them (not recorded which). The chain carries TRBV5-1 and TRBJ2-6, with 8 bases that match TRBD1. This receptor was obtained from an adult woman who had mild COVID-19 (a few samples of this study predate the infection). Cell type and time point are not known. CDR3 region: CASSSFTGGGSAGANVLTF. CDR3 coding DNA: TGCGCCAGCAGCTCTTTTACAGGGGGTGGCTCGGCTGGGGCCAACGTCCTGACTTTC.